This T cell receptor (beta chain) was retrieved from a study of blood T cell repertoires in COVID-19. V shed 1 base and J shed 3 bases, with 10 bases lying between them. This CDR3 is built from 14 residues. CDR1 is SGDLS and CDR2 is YYNGEE in the germline V gene. The table came from immunoSEQ multiplex PCR; TCRdb's copy has only in-frame clones and leaves some out. The repertoire consists of some 350,000 clones, with more than 85% occurring once and the leading ten covering 2.5% to 3.5%. The V and J genes are TRBV9 and TRBJ2-5, with a tentative D call TRBD2 (6 bases). The TCR comes from a woman aged 25-40 years who had recovered from COVID-19. Sequenced material: PBMCs or T cells enriched from blood (not recorded which). The CDR3 nucleotides are TGTGCCAGCAGCGTATCTAGCGCAAAAGAGACCCAGTACTTC. Protein sequence: CASSVSSAKETQYF.